The subject of this entry is one TCR beta chain. Its antigen is undetermined. This sample also contains other DNA sequences that code for the same CDR3. The data were obtained in a study of shared clonotypes between healthy human individuals. Study-wide context: A couple of women and three men aged 18 to 49 served as donors.

The study, taken as a whole, reports: Clonotypes shared by all four sorted-subset donors had higher generation probabilities than non-shared clonotypes.

CD45RO-negative CD8 cells positively selected for CCR7 made up the naive population, which excluded terminally differentiated effector memory CD45RA+ cells. The material for each subset, its genomic DNA, was split evenly across several immunoSEQ plates. TCRdb's copy holds only in-frame clones and misses some; the assay was immunoSEQ multiplex PCR. Among roughly 2,000,000 clones listed, just under 95% were seen once. This TCR was recovered from a man younger than 35 in good health. Some clones in this sample may be carry-over from other donors' samples. Sequenced: naive CD8+ T cells from PBMCs.

The CDR3 DNA sequence: TGTGCCAGCAGTTACTCGGGACTAGCGGCCTACAATGAGCAGTTCTTC. Its translation: CASSYSGLAAYNEQFF. The rearrangement joins TRBV6-5 to TRBJ2-1; 11 bases are shared with TRBD2. The V gene end was trimmed by 0 bases and the J gene end by 2 bases; junction bases not matched to a gene: 0. The CDR3 consists of 16 residues. Looked up from germline, CDR1 is MNHEY and CDR2 is SVGAGI.